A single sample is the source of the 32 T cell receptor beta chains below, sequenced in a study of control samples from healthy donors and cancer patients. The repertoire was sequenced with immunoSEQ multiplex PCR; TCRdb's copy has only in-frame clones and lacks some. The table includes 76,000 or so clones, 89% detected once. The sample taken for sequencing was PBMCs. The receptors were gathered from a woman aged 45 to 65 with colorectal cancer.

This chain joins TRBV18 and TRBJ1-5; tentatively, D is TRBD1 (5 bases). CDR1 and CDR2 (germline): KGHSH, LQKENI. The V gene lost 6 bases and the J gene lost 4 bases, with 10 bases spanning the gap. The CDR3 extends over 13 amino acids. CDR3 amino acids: CASSQGENQPQHF. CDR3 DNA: TGTGCCAGCTCCCAGGGTGAGAATCAGCCCCAGCATTTT.

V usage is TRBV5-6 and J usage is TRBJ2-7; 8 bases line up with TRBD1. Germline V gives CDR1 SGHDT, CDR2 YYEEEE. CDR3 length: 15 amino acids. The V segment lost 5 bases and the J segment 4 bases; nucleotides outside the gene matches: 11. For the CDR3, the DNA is TGTGCCAGCAGTTCGGACAGGGTAGGAGTGTACGAGCAGTACGTC. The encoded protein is CASSSDRVGVYEQYV.

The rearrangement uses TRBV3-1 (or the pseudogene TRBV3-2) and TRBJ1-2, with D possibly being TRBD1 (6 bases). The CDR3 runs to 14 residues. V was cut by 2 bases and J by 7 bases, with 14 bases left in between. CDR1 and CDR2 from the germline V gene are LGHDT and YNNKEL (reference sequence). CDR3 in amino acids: CASSQITTGFGYTF. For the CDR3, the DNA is TGTGCCAGCAGCCAAATTACGACAGGATTTGGCTACACCTTC.

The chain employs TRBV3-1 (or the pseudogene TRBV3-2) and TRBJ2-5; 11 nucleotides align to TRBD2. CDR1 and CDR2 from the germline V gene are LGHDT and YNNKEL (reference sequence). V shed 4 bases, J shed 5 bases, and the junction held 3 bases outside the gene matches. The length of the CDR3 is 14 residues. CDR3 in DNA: TGTGCCAGCAGCCGACTAGCGGGGTGGGAGACCCAGTACTTC. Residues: CASSRLAGWETQYF.

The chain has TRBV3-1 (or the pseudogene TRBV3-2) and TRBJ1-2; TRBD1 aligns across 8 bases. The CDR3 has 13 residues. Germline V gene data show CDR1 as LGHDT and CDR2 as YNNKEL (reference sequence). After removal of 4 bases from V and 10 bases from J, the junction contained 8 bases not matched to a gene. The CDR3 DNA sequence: TGTGCCAGCAGCCCCCGGGCAGGGGGCGTCTACACCTTC. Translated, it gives CASSPRAGGVYTF.

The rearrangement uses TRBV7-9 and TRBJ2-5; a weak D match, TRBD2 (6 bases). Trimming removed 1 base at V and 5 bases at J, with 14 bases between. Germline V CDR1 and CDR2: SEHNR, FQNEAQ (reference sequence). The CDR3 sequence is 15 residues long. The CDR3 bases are TGTGCCAGCAGCTTAGGGAGGGGATCTAGGGAGACCCAGTACTTC. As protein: CASSLGRGSRETQYF.

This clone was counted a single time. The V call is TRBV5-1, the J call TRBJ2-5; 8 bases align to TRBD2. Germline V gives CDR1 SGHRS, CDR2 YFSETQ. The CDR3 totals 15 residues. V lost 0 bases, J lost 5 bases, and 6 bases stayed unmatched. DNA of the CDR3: TGCGCCAGCAGCTTGGCCGGGGGCGGGAGGGAGACCCAGTACTTC. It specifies CASSLAGGGRETQYF. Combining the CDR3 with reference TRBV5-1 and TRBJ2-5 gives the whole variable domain KAGVTQTPRYLIKTRGQQVTLSCSPISGHRSVSWYQQTPGQGLQFLFEYFSETQRNKGNFPGRFSGRQFSNSRSEMNVSTLELGDSALYLCASSLAGGGRETQYFGPGTRLLVL.

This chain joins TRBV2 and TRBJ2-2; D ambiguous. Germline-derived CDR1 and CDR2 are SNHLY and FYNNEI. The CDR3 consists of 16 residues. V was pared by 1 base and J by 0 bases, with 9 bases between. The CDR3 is CASSEDSTANTGELFF. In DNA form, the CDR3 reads TGTGCCAGCAGTGAAGACAGTACCGCGAACACCGGGGAGCTGTTTTTT.

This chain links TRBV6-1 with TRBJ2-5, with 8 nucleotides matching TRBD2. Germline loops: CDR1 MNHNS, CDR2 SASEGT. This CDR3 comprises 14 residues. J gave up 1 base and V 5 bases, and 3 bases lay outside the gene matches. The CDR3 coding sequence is TGTGCCAGCAGTTCAGCGGGGGCCCAAGAGACCCAGTACTTC. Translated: CASSSAGAQETQYF.

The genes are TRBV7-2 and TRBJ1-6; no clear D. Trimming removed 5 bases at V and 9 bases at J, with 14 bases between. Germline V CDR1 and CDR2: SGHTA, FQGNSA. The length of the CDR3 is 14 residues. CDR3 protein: CASSPGRPPSPLHF. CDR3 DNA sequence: TGTGCCAGCAGCCCCGGACGGCCACCTTCACCCCTCCACTTT.

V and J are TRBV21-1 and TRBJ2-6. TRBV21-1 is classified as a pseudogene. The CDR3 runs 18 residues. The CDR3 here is CASSKVAIVSSGANVLTF. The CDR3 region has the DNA TGTGCCAGCAGCAAAGTGGCCATCGTGAGCTCTGGGGCCAACGTCCTGACTTTC.

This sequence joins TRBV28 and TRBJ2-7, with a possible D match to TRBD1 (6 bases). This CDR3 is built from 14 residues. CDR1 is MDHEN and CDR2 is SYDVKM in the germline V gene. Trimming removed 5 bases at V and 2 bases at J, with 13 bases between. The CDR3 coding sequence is TGTGCCAGCAGTCGGGACACTGGTACCTACGAGCAGTACGTC. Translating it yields CASSRDTGTYEQYV.

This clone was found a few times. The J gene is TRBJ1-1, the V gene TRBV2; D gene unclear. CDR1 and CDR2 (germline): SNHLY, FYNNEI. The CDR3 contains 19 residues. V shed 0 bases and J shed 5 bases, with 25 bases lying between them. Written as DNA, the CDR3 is TGTGCCAGCAGTGAAGCGAGGTCACCTAGTAGGCGCGGTAGGACTGAAGCTTTCTTT. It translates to CASSEARSPSRRGRTEAFF.

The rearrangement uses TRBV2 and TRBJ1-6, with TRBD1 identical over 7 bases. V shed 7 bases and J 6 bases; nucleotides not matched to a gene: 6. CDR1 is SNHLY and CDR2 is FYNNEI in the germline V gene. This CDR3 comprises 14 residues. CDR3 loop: CASIRQGTNSPLHF. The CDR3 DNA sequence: TGTGCCAGCATTAGACAGGGAACTAATTCACCCCTCCACTTT. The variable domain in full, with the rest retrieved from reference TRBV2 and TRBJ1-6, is EPEVTQTPSHQVTQMGQEVILRCVPISNHLYFYWYRQILGQKVEFLVSFYNNEISEKSEIFDDQFSVERPDGSNFTLKIRSTKLEDSAMYFCASIRQGTNSPLHFGNGTRLTVT.

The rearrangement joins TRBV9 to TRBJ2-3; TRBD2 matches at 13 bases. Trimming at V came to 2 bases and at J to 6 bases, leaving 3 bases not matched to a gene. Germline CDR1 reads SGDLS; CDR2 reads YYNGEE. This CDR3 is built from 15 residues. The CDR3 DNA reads TGTGCCAGCAGCGTGTCGGGACTAGCGGGGGATACGCAGTATTTT. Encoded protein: CASSVSGLAGDTQYF.

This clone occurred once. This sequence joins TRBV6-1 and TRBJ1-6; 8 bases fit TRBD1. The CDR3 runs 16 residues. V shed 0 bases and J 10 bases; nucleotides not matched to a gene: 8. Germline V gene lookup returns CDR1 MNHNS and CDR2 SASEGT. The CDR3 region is CASSEAPGGADSPLHF. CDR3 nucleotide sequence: TGTGCCAGCAGTGAAGCACCAGGGGGCGCAGACTCACCCCTCCACTTT.

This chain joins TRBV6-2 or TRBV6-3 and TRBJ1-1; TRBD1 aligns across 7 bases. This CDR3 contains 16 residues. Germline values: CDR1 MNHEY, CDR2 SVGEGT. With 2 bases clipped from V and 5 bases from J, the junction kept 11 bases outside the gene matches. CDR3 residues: CASSYVASTGRTEAFF. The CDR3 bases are TGTGCCAGCAGTTACGTGGCCTCGACAGGGCGAACTGAAGCTTTCTTT.

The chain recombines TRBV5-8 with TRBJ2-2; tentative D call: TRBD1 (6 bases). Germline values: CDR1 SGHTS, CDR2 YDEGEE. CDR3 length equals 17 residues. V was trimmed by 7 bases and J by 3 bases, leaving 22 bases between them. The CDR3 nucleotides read TGTGCCAGCGGGTCCTTTACAGGGTCGATGGACACCGGGGAGCTGTTTTTT. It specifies CASGSFTGSMDTGELFF.

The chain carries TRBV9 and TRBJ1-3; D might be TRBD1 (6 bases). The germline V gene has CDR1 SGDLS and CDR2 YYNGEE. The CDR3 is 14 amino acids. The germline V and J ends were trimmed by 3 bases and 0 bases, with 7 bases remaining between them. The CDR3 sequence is CASSGQDSGNTIYF. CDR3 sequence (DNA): TGTGCCAGCAGCGGACAGGACTCTGGAAACACCATATATTTT. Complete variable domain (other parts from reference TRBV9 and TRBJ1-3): DSGVTQTPKHLITATGQRVTLRCSPRSGDLSVYWYQQSLDQGLQFLIQYYNGEERAKGNILERFSAQQFPDLHSELNLSSLELGDSALYFCASSGQDSGNTIYFGEGSWLTVV.

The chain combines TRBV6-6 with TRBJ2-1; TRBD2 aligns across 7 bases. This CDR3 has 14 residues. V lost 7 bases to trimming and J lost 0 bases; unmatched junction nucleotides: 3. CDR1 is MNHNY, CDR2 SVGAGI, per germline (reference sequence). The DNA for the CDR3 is TGTGCCAGCACCCAGCGGGGCTCCTACAATGAGCAGTTCTTC. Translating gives CASTQRGSYNEQFF.

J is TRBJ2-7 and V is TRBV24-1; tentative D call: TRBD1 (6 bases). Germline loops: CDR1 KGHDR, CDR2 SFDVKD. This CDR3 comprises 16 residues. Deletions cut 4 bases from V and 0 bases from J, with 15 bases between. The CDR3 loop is CATSENRTDSSYEQYV. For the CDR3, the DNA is TGTGCCACCAGTGAGAACCGGACAGACAGCTCCTACGAGCAGTACGTC.

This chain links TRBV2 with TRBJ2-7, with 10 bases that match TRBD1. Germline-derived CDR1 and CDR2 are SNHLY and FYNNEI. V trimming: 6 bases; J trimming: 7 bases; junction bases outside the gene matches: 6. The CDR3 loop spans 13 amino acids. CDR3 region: CASSLRTGGEQYV. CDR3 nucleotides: TGTGCCAGCAGCCTACGGACAGGGGGAGAGCAGTACGTC.

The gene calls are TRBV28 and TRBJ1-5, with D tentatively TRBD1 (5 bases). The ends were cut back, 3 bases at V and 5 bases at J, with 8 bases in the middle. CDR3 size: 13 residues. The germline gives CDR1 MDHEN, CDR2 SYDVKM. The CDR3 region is CASSFLGDQPQHF. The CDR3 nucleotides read TGTGCCAGCAGTTTTCTGGGGGATCAGCCCCAGCATTTT.

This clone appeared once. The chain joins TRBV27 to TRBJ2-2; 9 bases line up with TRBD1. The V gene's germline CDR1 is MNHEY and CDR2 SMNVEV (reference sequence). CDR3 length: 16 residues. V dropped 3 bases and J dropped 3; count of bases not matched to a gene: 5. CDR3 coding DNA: TGTGCCAGCAGTTTTAACAGGGGGCTTTACACCGGGGAGCTGTTTTTT. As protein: CASSFNRGLYTGELFF.

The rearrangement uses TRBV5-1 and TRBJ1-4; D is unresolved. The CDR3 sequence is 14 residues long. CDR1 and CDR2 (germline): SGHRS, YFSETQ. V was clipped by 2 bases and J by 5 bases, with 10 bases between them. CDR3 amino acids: CASSLSGGNEKLFF. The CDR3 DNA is TGCGCCAGCAGCTTATCGGGCGGAAATGAAAAACTGTTTTTT.

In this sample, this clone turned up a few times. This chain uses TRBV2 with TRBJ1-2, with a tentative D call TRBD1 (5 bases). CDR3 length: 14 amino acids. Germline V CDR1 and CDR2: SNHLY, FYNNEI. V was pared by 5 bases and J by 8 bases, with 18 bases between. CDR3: CASSSTGPSGGYTF. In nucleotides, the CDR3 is TGTGCCAGCAGTAGCACCGGGCCTTCAGGGGGCTACACCTTC. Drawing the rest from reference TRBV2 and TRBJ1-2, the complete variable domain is EPEVTQTPSHQVTQMGQEVILRCVPISNHLYFYWYRQILGQKVEFLVSFYNNEISEKSEIFDDQFSVERPDGSNFTLKIRSTKLEDSAMYFCASSSTGPSGGYTFGSGTRLTVV.

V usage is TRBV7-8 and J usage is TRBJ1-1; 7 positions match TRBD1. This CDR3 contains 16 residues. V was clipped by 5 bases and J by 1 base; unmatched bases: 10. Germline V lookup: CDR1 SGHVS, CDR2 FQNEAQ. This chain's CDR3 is CASSINPGQRNTEAFF. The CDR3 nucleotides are TGTGCCAGCAGCATTAACCCGGGACAGCGGAACACTGAAGCTTTCTTT.

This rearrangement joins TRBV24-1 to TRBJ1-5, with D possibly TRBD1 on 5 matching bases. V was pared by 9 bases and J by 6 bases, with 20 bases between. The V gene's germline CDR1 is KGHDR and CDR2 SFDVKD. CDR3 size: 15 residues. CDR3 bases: TGTGCCACCTCTAAGGGGCAGGGTGGTGGTCAGCCCCAGCATTTT. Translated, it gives CATSKGQGGGQPQHF.

For the CDR3, the DNA is TGTGCCATCAGTACCTCAAGGACAGGGTATCGCTCCTACGAGCAGTACGTC. Translated, it gives CAISTSRTGYRSYEQYV. The chain recombines TRBV10-3 with TRBJ2-7; 8 positions match TRBD1. The CDR3 is 17 amino acids. In germline, CDR1 is ENHRY, CDR2 SYGVKD. After removal of 5 bases from V and 0 bases from J, the junction contained 12 bases not matched to a gene.

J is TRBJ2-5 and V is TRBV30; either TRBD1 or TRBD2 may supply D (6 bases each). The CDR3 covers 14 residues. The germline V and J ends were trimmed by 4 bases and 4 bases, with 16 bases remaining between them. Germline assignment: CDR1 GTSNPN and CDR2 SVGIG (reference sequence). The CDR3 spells CAWTVGGGSETQYF. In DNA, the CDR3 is TGTGCCTGGACAGTCGGAGGGGGGTCAGAGACCCAGTACTTC.

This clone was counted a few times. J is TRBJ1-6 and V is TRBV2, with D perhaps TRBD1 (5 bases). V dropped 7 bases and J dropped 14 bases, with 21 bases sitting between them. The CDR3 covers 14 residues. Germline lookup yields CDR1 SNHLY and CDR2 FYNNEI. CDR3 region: CASTDRAFAETLHF. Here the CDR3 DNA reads TGTGCCAGCACCGACAGAGCCTTTGCTGAGACCCTCCACTTT.

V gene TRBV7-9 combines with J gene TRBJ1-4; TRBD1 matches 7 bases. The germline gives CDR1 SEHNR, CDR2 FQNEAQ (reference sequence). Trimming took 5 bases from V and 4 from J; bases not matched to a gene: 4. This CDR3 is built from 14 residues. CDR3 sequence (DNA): TGTGCCAGCAGCGTGGACAGGAGTAATGAAAAACTGTTTTTT. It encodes CASSVDRSNEKLFF.